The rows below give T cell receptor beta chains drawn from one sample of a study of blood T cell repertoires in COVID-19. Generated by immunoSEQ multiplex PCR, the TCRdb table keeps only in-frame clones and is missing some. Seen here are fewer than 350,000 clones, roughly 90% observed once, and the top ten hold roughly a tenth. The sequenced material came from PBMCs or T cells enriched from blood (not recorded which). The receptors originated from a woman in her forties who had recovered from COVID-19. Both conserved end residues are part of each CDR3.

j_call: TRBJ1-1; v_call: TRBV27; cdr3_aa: CASRLRGMNTEAFF
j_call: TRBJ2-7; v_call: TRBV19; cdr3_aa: CASSIGLAGALYEQYF
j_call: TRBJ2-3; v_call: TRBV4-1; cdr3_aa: CASSQDTFSGRGGTQYF
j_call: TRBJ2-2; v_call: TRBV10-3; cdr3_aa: CAISVLDSTGELFF
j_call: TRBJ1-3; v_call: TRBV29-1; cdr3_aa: CSVGGVLGNTIYF
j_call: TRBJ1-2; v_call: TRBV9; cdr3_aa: CASGLGQGGYGYTF
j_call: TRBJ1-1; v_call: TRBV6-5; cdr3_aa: CASSYFSGNTEAFF
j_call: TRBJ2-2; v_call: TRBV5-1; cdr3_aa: CASSPLLAGGSGELFF
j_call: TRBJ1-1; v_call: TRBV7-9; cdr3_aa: CASSAYRVSEAFF
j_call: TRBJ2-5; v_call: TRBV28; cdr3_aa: CASNRGLQETQYF
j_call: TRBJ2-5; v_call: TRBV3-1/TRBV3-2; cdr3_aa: CASSPEGSGLRETQYF
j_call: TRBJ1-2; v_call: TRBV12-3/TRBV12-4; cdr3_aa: CASSQGNYGYTF
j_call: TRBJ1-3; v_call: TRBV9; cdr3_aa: CASSAKELQGTIYF
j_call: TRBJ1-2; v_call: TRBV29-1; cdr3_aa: CSVEEGTKRGYGYTF
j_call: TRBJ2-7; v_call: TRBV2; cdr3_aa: CASSITSGKGFPYEQYF
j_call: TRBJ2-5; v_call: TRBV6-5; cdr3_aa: CASSALGQRQETQYF
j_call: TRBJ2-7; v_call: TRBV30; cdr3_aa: CAWSEQGPLYEQYF
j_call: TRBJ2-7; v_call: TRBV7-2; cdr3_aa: CASSLASGGALHEQYF
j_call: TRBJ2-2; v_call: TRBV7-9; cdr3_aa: CASSSGLASNTGELFF
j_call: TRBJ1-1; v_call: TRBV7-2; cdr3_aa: CASSRNQGNTEAFF
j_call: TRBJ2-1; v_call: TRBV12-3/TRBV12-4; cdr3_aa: CASSLPRSNEQFF
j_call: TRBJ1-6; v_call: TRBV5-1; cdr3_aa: CASSRDTNSPLHF
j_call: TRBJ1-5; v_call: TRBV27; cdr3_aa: CASSLAGAIQPQHF
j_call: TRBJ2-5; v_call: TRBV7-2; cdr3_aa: CASSPTLSGPYQETQYF
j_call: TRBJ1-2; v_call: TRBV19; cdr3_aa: CASSPGQGSGYTF
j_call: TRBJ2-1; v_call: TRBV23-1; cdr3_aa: CASSQRVMGHLNEQFF
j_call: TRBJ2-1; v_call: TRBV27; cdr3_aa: CASTIGHPKANEQFF
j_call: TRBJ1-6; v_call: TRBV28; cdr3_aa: CATKQGEIIPPLHF
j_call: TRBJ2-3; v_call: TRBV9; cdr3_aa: CASSVEGWGDTQYF
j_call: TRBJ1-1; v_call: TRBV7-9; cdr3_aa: CASSWGQVRTEAFF
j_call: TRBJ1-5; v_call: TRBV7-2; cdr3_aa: CASSLDRSSPNQPQHF
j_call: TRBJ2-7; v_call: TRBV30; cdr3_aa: CAWSVQGTYEQYF
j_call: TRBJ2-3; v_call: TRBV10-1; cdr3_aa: CASGYHPGLADTQYF
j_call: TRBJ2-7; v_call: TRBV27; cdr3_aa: CASSPRLLPYEQYF
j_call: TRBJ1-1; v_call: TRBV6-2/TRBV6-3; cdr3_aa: CASSYSSGLNTEAFF
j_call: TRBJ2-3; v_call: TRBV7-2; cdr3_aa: CASSLAGTSGGTDTQYF
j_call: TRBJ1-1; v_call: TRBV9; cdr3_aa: CASSVGQDTEAFF
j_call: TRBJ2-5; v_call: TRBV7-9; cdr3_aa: CASSYGDRVGETQYF
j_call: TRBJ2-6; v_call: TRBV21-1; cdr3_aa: CASSKPRQGTKSGANVLTF
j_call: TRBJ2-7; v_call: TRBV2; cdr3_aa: CASPPGCPRVVGYEQYF